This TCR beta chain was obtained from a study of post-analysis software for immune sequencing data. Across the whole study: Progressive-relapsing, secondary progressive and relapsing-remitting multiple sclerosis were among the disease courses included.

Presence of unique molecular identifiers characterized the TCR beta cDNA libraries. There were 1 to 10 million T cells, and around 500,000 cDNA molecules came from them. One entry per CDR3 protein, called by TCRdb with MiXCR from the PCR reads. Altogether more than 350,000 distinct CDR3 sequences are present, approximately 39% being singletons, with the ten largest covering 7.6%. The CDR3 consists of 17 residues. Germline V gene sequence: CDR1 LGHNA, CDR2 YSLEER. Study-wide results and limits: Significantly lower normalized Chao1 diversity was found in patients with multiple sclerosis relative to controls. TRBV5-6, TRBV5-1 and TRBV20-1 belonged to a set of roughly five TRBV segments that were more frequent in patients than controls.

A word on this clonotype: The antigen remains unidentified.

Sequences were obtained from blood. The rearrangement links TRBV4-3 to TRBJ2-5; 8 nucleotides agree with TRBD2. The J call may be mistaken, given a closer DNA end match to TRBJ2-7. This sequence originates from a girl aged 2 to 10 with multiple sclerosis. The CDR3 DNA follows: TGCGCCAGCAGCCAAGAGGCACCAGCGGGAGTGGTTTCCGAGCAGTACTTC. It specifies CASSQEAPAGVVSEQYF.